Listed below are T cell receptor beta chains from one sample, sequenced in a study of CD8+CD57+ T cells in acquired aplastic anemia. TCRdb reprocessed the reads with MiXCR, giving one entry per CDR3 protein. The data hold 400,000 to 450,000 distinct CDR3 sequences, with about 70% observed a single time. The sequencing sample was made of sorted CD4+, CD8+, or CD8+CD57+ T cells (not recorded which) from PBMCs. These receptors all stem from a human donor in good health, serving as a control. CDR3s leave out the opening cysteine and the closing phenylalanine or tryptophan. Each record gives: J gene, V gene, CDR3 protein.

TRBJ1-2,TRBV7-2,ASSPGGGATDGYT
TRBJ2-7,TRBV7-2,ASRKGGSSSYGQY
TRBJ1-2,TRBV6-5,ASRDLGYHGYT
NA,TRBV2,ASSVGGPDTGELF
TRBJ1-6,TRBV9,ASSSQGTRAPLH
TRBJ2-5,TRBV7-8,ASSLGGGGGTQY
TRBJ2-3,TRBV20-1,SARDVGGTDTQY
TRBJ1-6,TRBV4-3,ASSDSEGVPLH
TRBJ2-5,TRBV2,ASRDRGGGTQY
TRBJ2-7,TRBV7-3,ASSLHGQGNSPL
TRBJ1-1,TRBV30,AWSLAGYTEAF
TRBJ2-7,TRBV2,ASSPSRGNEQY
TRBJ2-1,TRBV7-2,ASRSLSGGVQF
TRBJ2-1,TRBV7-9,ASSLLASGGTYNEQF
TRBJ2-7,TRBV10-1,ASSATGGRFYEQY